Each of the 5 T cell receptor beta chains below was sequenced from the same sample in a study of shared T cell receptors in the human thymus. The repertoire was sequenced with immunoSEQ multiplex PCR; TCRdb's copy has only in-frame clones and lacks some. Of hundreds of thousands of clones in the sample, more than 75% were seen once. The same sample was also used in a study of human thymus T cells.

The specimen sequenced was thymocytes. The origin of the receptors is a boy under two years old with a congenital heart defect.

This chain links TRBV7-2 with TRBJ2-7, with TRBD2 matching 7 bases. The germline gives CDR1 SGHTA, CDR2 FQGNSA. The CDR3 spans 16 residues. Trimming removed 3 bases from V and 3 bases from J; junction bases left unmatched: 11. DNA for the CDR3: TGTGCCAGCAGCTTTAGCTCCGCGGGAGATCGCTACGAGCAGTACTTC. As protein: CASSFSSAGDRYEQYF.

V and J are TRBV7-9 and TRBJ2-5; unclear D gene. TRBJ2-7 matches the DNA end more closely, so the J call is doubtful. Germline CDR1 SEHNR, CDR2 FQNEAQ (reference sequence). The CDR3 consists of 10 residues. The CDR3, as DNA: TGTGCCACTAAGTCCAACGAGCAGTACTTC. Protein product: CATKSNEQYF.

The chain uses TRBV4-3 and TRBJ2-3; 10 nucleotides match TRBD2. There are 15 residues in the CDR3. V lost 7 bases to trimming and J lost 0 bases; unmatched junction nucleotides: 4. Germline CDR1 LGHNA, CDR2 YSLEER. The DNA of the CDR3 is TGCGCCAGCACAAAACTAGCGGGGAGCACAGATACGCAGTATTTT. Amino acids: CASTKLAGSTDTQYF.

CDR3 nucleotide sequence: TGTGCCAGCAGTTTTTTGCCCGGGAGGGCCTATTACAATGAGCAGTTCTTC. Amino acids: CASSFLPGRAYYNEQFF. V usage is TRBV28 and J usage is TRBJ2-1; TRBD2 matches 8 bases. CDR1 and CDR2 (germline): MDHEN, SYDVKM. The CDR3 has 17 amino acids. With 3 bases clipped from V and 4 bases from J, the junction kept 11 bases outside the gene matches.

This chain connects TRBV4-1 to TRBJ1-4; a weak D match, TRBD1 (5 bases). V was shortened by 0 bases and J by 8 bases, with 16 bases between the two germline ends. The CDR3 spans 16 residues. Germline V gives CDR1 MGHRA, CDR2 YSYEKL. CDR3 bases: TGCGCCAGCAGCCAAGATCCCGGGGGAGGAGGGGAAAAACTGTTTTTT. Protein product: CASSQDPGGGGEKLFF.